This T cell receptor (beta chain) came from a study of tissue T cells after allogeneic stem cell transplantation (dated by TCRdb to 2021 to 2024). Regarding the research as a whole: Using research autopsies of patients with and without GVHD, plus mouse models of GVHD, the study profiled TCR beta repertoires across many tissues. The human arm was conducted as a prospective observational study, and neither blinding nor randomization was performed.

The junction shows trimming of 2 bases on V and 0 bases on J, plus 8 bases between the germline ends. The cysteine opens and the phenylalanine closes a CDR3 of 14 amino acids. Of the CDR3's DNA, 39 bases were read; they are in frame from base 1. The CDR1 and CDR2 encoded by the germline V gene (reference sequence) are LGHNA and YNLKQL. Of note for this clone: The antigen it binds to is not known. In this entry, gene names and germline sequences are mouse ones. The sequence runs out 1 residue before the end of the CDR3; the remainder is reconstructed from the germline J gene.

Broader findings and caveats from the paper: Which tissue TCRs were alloreactive or antigen-specific was not determined in the study, and some clones might have been persisting host cells. Within patients, how anatomically similar the tissues were was a key factor in shaping TCR repertoire composition, regardless of disease or transplant status. The patient cohort was small and varied clinically, and sampling depth was recognized as a limitation. Only a few T cell clones appeared in more than one patient, yet motif-based clustering showed tissue-specific repertoire signatures that were shared between patients. In both patients and mice, T cells from blood and spleen covered only a limited part of the TCR repertoire found in tissues.

Library prep was done by the immunoSEQ multiplex PCR assay. TCRbeta CDR3 sequencing was performed at survey depth by Adaptive Biotechnologies, and CDR3 sequences, V/J genes, productive frequency and template counts were reported. Amplification of TCR beta CDR3 regions started from genomic DNA instead of RNA. For the original study's pipeline: Jensen-Shannon divergence was used to quantify pairwise repertoire overlap between tissues, with a value of 1 meaning complete divergence and a value of 0 meaning identical repertoires. Tissues were grouped by single-linkage agglomerative hierarchical clustering of pairwise JSD values, and the clustering results were shown as dendrograms. All patient samples were analyzed with GLIPH2 using simulation_depth 1000, kmer_min_depth 3 and cdr3_length_cutoff 8, and only groups containing more than two unique CDR3s were kept. A standardized tissue-overlap score was calculated by extrapolating Jaccard GLIPH-group overlap across patients to a standard repertoire size of 1000 clones. To look at how diversity was associated with clinical or experimental variables, linear mixed-effect models were used, with tissue treated as a fixed effect and individual treated as a random effect. Drawn from immuneACCESS, this table holds only the in-frame rearrangements with V and J called that TCRdb kept. Clones are partly lost; checked studies trace under half to an unresolved V gene and leave the rest unexplained. V and J calls plus clone size are reproduced from that table; the DNA served to infer D and trimming. The sample table shows about 48,000 clones, and over 65% are seen once. Together, the top ten hold roughly 0.7% of the sample.

The specimen sequenced was sorted cells pooled from one or two spleens. The receptor chain draws on TRBV5 and TRBJ2-7; the D gene is possibly TRBD2, with 6 bases matching. This clonotype was sampled from a pool of C57BL/6 mice in good health. The CDR3 here reads CASSQWGSSYEQYF. CDR3 DNA, as far as it was read: TGTGCCAGCAGCCAATGGGGGAGCTCCTATGAACAGTAC.